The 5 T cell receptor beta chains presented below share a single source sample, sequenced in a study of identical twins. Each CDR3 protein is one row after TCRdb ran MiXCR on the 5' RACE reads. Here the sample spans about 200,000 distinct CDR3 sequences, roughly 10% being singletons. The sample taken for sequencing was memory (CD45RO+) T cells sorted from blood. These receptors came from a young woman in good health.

In DNA form, the CDR3 reads TGCGCCAGCAGCCAGGGGACAGGGGACGGCTACACCTTC. Translated, it gives CASSQGTGDGYTF. The chain couples TRBV4-3 to TRBJ1-2; 10 bases match TRBD1. J lost 8 bases, V lost 3 bases, and 3 bases had no gene match. This CDR3 comprises 13 residues. The germline CDR1 and CDR2 sequences are LGHNA and YSLEER.

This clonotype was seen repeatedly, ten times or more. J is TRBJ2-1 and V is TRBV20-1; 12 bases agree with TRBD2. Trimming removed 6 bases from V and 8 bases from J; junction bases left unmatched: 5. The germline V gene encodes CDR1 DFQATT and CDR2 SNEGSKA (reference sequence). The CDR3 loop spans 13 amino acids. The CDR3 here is CSARTSGVYEQFF. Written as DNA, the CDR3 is TGCAGTGCCAGGACTAGCGGGGTATATGAGCAGTTCTTC.

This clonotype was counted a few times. CDR3 loop: CASSMGKTYRENEQYF. CDR3 sequence (DNA): TGTGCCAGCAGCATGGGAAAGACGTACAGGGAGAACGAGCAGTACTTC. The rearrangement joins TRBV21-1 to TRBJ2-7; the table assigns TRBD1, which was not confirmed against the DNA. TRBV21-1 is flagged as a pseudogene. CDR3 length equals 16 residues.

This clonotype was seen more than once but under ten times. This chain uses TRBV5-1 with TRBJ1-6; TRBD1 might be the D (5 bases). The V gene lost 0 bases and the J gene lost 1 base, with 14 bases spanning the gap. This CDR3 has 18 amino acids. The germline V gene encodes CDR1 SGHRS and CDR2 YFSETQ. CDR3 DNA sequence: TGCGCCAGCAGCTTGGAGGGGCAGGGAAGGTCCTATAATTCACCCCTCCACTTT. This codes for CASSLEGQGRSYNSPLHF.

The CDR3 nucleotides are TGTGCCAGCAGCTTAAGCTTGGGACAGGGGGCAAATACGCAGTATTTT. Residues: CASSLSLGQGANTQYF. This chain connects TRBV7-3 to TRBJ2-3; 12 bases are shared with TRBD1. CDR3 size: 16 residues. V shed 1 base and J 7 bases; nucleotides not matched to a gene: 6. Germline assignment: CDR1 SGHTA and CDR2 FQGTGA.